The 27 T cell receptor beta chains listed next were all sequenced from one sample in a study of CD4+ T cells in melanoma. TCRdb keeps only in-frame clones here, not all; method: immunoSEQ multiplex PCR. The sample holds about 140,000 clones, about nine tenths seen once. The receptors derive from a human donor with melanoma.

The chain links TRBV30 to TRBJ2-5, with D possibly called TRBD1 or TRBD2 (5 bases each). CDR1 and CDR2 from the germline V gene are GTSNPN and SVGIG (reference sequence). This CDR3 region has 13 residues. V gave up 3 bases and J gave up 4 bases, with 12 bases separating them. CDR3 in DNA: TGTGCCTGGAGCCCGGGGCCTAGAGAGACCCAGTACTTC. Amino acids: CAWSPGPRETQYF.

This clone was detected once. The chain links TRBV7-8 to TRBJ1-2; D ambiguous. Trimming removed 1 base at V and 8 bases at J, with 11 bases between. CDR1 and CDR2 from the germline V gene are SGHVS and FQNEAQ. CDR3 length: 13 amino acids. The CDR3 DNA is TGTGCCAGCAGCTTAGTATTGACGGTCGGCTACACCTTC. Translation gives CASSLVLTVGYTF.

The V gene is TRBV18, the J gene TRBJ2-5; D is unclear. This CDR3 contains 12 residues. Germline V gives CDR1 KGHSH, CDR2 LQKENI. Trimming cost V 6 bases and J 5 bases, with 10 bases left between them. The CDR3 DNA sequence: TGTGCCAGCTCCGAGCTAGGGGAGACCCAGTACTTC. Amino acid sequence: CASSELGETQYF.

Here the CDR3 reads CASSFGDSREETQYF. The CDR3 nucleotides read TGTGCCAGCAGCTTCGGTGATTCTCGGGAAGAGACCCAGTACTTC. The chain couples TRBV11-1 to TRBJ2-5; D gene ambiguous. V dropped 3 bases and J dropped 3 bases, with 14 bases sitting between them. The CDR3 is 15 residues long. Germline values: CDR1 SGHAT, CDR2 FQDESV (reference sequence).

The chain uses TRBV7-9 and TRBJ2-3; D may correspond to TRBD1 or TRBD2 (6 bases each). Germline V gene data show CDR1 as SEHNR and CDR2 as FQNEAQ (reference sequence). Between the trimmed V and J ends, which lost 6 bases and 10 bases, there was a span of 14 bases. The CDR3 extends over 12 amino acids. The CDR3 DNA reads TGTGCCAGCAGGCAGGAGGGGGTCGCGCAGTATTTT. This sequence encodes CASRQEGVAQYF.

This chain joins TRBV6-6 and TRBJ1-1; D is unresolved. Trimming took 8 bases from V and 4 from J, leaving 11 bases between them. This CDR3 region has 12 residues. Looked up from germline, CDR1 is MNHNY and CDR2 is SVGAGI (reference sequence). The CDR3, as DNA: TGTGCCAGCCTCTGGGGTGGCACTGAAGCTTTCTTT. As protein: CASLWGGTEAFF.

This CDR3 reads CASSGEGTDTQYF. The CDR3 DNA is TGCGCCAGCAGCGGAGAGGGCACAGATACGCAGTATTTT. The rearrangement joins TRBV5-1 to TRBJ2-3, with D unclear. The V gene lost 4 bases and the J gene lost 1 base, with 7 bases spanning the gap. The V gene's germline CDR1 is SGHRS and CDR2 YFSETQ. This CDR3 is 13 amino acids long.

The chain joins TRBV7-2 to TRBJ1-1; the D is unclear. There are 14 residues in the CDR3. Trimming stripped 1 base from V and 4 bases from J, with 10 bases between. Germline CDR1 SGHTA, CDR2 FQGNSA. CDR3 residues: CASSLESYGTEAFF. Here the CDR3 DNA reads TGTGCCAGCAGCTTAGAGTCCTATGGCACTGAAGCTTTCTTT.

In its sample, this clone was seen once. This chain uses TRBV5-4 with TRBJ1-1; 7 bases are shared with TRBD1. Germline V gives CDR1 SGHNT, CDR2 YYREEE (reference sequence). The V segment lost 7 bases and the J segment 3 bases; nucleotides outside the gene matches: 6. This CDR3 spans 13 amino acids. CDR3 residues: CASRPQGDTEAFF. DNA of the CDR3: TGTGCCAGCCGTCCGCAGGGGGACACTGAAGCTTTCTTT.

This clone has just one count. The J gene is TRBJ1-6, the V gene TRBV4-1; perhaps TRBD1 as D (6 bases). Trimming left V 0 bases short and J 9 bases short, with 18 bases between. CDR1 MGHRA and CDR2 YSYEKL come from the germline V gene. The length of the CDR3 is 17 residues. Here the CDR3 DNA reads TGCGCCAGCAGCCAAGAAGCGGGGGGCAGGAAACGTTCACCCCTCCACTTT. This sequence encodes CASSQEAGGRKRSPLHF.

The V call is TRBV2, the J call TRBJ2-7; 9 bases align to TRBD2. This CDR3 spans 14 amino acids. The J segment lost 0 bases and the V segment lost 10 bases, leaving 7 bases of the junction unmatched. CDR1 and CDR2 (germline): SNHLY, FYNNEI. The CDR3 DNA follows: TGTGCCACCCGGACTAGCGATTTCTCCTACGAGCAGTACTTC. It specifies CATRTSDFSYEQYF.

This chain joins TRBV5-1 and TRBJ2-3; TRBD2 agrees at 10 bases. The V gene's germline CDR1 is SGHRS and CDR2 YFSETQ. This CDR3 contains 17 residues. Losses at the gene ends were 5 bases for V and 2 bases for J; bases not matched to a gene: 11. The chain's CDR3 is CASRPRPSGGNTDTQYF. For the CDR3, the DNA is TGCGCCAGCAGACCCCGTCCTAGCGGGGGTAACACAGATACGCAGTATTTT.

The chain combines TRBV9 with TRBJ2-3; TRBD2 aligns across 7 bases. V shed 4 bases, J shed 6 bases, and the junction held 14 bases outside the gene matches. CDR3 length: 16 amino acids. Germline CDR1 is SGDLS and CDR2 is YYNGEE. The DNA for the CDR3 is TGTGCCAGCAGCCCCCTAGCGGAGCCTTCGCTTGATACGCAGTATTTT. Translating it yields CASSPLAEPSLDTQYF.

This chain connects TRBV30 to TRBJ2-2; tentatively, D is TRBD1 (5 bases). This CDR3 has 16 residues. Germline loops: CDR1 GTSNPN, CDR2 SVGIG (reference sequence). V lost 6 bases and J 3 bases, leaving 20 bases between the germline ends. For the CDR3, the DNA is TGTGCCTGCCCAGTCAGCAGGGTCGGATACACCGGGGAGCTGTTTTTT. It codes for CACPVSRVGYTGELFF.

J is TRBJ2-7 and V is TRBV5-5; maybe TRBD2 (5 bases). The CDR3 has 14 residues. The germline gives CDR1 SGHKS, CDR2 YYEKEE (reference sequence). The V gene lost 0 bases and the J gene lost 3 bases, with 10 bases spanning the gap. The CDR3 protein is CASSLVDWGYEQYF. Written as DNA, the CDR3 is TGTGCCAGCAGCTTGGTGGACTGGGGCTACGAGCAGTACTTC.

The chain joins TRBV5-1 to TRBJ2-1; no clear D. The CDR3 is 15 amino acids. Trimming shortened V by 1 base and J by 5 bases, and 13 bases separated the two germline ends. Germline CDR1 and CDR2: SGHRS and YFSETQ. In DNA, the CDR3 is TGCGCCAGCAGCTTGATGGACGTGTACAACAATGAGCAGTTCTTC. It yields the protein CASSLMDVYNNEQFF.

The chain has TRBV7-9 and TRBJ1-1; a weak D match, TRBD1 (5 bases). The CDR3 is made up of 13 amino acids. V shed 3 bases and J shed 4 bases, with 9 bases lying between them. The germline V gene encodes CDR1 SEHNR and CDR2 FQNEAQ (reference sequence). The CDR3 loop is CASSLTGGTEAFF. CDR3 in DNA: TGTGCCAGCAGCTTGACGGGGGGCACTGAAGCTTTCTTT.

The chain links TRBV2 to TRBJ1-1, with 8 bases fitting TRBD1. Germline CDR1 and CDR2: SNHLY and FYNNEI. The CDR3 consists of 12 residues. Trimming cost V 5 bases and J 11 bases; bases outside gene matches: 7. The CDR3 loop reads CASSSGGAVAFF. The CDR3 coding sequence is TGTGCCAGCAGTTCAGGGGGCGCGGTGGCTTTCTTT.

V and J are TRBV7-8 and TRBJ1-2; the D gene is possibly TRBD1 (6 bases). Between the trimmed V and J ends, which lost 5 bases and 8 bases, there was a span of 24 bases. CDR1 SGHVS and CDR2 FQNEAQ come from the germline V gene. The CDR3 runs 16 residues. The CDR3 DNA sequence: TGTGCCAGCAGCCCGCGGACAGTATTCTATTTAGAGGGCTACACCTTC. Encoded protein: CASSPRTVFYLEGYTF.

The chain recombines TRBV6-1 with TRBJ1-5, with a possible D match to TRBD1 (5 bases). V lost 0 bases and J 4 bases, leaving 7 bases between the germline ends. The CDR3 contains 14 residues. CDR1 and CDR2 (germline): MNHNS, SASEGT. The CDR3 DNA is TGTGCCAGCAGTGAAGCGGGGGGAAATCAGCCCCAGCATTTT. This gives the protein CASSEAGGNQPQHF.

The chain carries TRBV29-1 and TRBJ1-4; D uncertain. The CDR3 extends over 13 amino acids. Germline CDR1 reads SQVTM; CDR2 reads ANQGSEA. Between the trimmed V and J ends, which lost 4 bases and 0 bases, there was a span of 6 bases. CDR3 residues: CSVAGATNEKLFF. The CDR3 coding sequence is TGCAGCGTTGCGGGAGCAACTAATGAAAAACTGTTTTTT.

Only a few counts were recorded for this clone. The rearrangement joins TRBV5-1 to TRBJ2-5; perhaps TRBD2 as D (6 bases). The V gene lost 6 bases and the J gene lost 2 bases, with 23 bases spanning the gap. Germline V gene sequence: CDR1 SGHRS, CDR2 YFSETQ. The CDR3 has 17 amino acids. The CDR3 loop is CASMGVRGASSQETQYF. CDR3 bases: TGCGCCAGCATGGGAGTACGCGGGGCCTCGTCGCAAGAGACCCAGTACTTC.

The gene calls are TRBV6-5 and TRBJ1-5, with a weak D call TRBD1 (5 bases). The germline V gene encodes CDR1 MNHEY and CDR2 SVGAGI. The CDR3 length is 15 residues. V was cut by 0 bases and J by 4 bases, with 10 bases left in between. As DNA, the CDR3 is TGTGCCAGCAGTTACTCGGGACGGAAGAATCAGCCCCAGCATTTT. It specifies CASSYSGRKNQPQHF.

The chain has TRBV2 and TRBJ1-5, with no clear D. Looked up from germline, CDR1 is SNHLY and CDR2 is FYNNEI. The length of the CDR3 is 12 residues. Deletions cut 8 bases from V and 6 bases from J, with 11 bases between. The CDR3 DNA follows: TGTGCCAGCGGGATTACCGGTCAGCCCCAGCATTTT. Amino acids: CASGITGQPQHF.

The chain uses TRBV10-2 and TRBJ1-3, with D perhaps TRBD1 (5 bases). Germline V CDR1 and CDR2: WSHSY, SAAADI. Trimming took 0 bases from V and 2 from J, leaving 11 bases between them. The CDR3 runs 16 residues. The CDR3 reads CASSESYSGTGNTIYF. The CDR3, as DNA: TGCGCCAGCAGTGAGTCCTACTCAGGGACTGGAAACACCATATATTTT.

This sequence joins TRBV9 and TRBJ2-1, with a weak D call TRBD1 (6 bases). V was cut by 0 bases and J by 6 bases, with 16 bases left in between. CDR3 length equals 16 residues. The germline V gene has CDR1 SGDLS and CDR2 YYNGEE. This CDR3 is CASSVAQGPRINEQFF. As DNA, the CDR3 is TGTGCCAGCAGCGTAGCCCAGGGGCCCCGTATCAATGAGCAGTTCTTC.

The V call is TRBV7-9, the J call TRBJ2-1, with 7 bases identical to TRBD2. V was clipped by 8 bases and J by 9 bases; unmatched bases: 16. The CDR3 spans 15 residues. Germline V gives CDR1 SEHNR, CDR2 FQNEAQ (reference sequence). The CDR3 reads CASGGAGLLQGEQFF. The CDR3 DNA reads TGTGCCAGCGGCGGAGCGGGACTTCTCCAGGGTGAGCAGTTCTTC.